These 4 T cell receptor beta chains share one sample of origin, sequenced in a study of T cells in women clearing cervical HPV infection. Produced via immunoSEQ multiplex PCR; TCRdb's table is partial and in-frame only. Seen in this sample are about 40,000 clones; the ten most common clones hold 6.8%. The sequenced material came from blood buffy coat. The receptor source for this set is a woman between 18 and 69 years old with a cervical HPV16 infection that either progressed to CIN3+ or cleared (not recorded which).

As to this clone: The read gets to within 3 residues of the CDR3 end, and the germline J gene fills in the rest. The chain carries TRBV11-2 and TRBJ2-3; possibly TRBD1 for D (6 bases). The CDR3 is 13 residues long. The V end was cut by 10 bases, the J end by 2 bases, with 13 bases between. Germline V gives CDR1 SGHAT, CDR2 FQNNGV. CDR3 sequence reads: CATLGADTDTQYF. The covered CDR3 bases are TGTGCCACCCTGGGGGCGGACACAGATACG.

Comments on this clone: The read stops 3 residues short of the end of the CDR3; the missing end is completed from the germline J gene. The chain links TRBV28 to TRBJ1-2; TRBD1 might be the D (6 bases). This CDR3 contains 15 residues. V shed 4 bases and J shed 4 bases, with 16 bases lying between them. CDR1 and CDR2 (germline): MDHEN, SYDVKM. CDR3: CASSSAGAGSYGYTF. The DNA read from the CDR3 is TGTGCCAGCAGTTCGGCGGGGGCGGGGAGCTATGGC.

Of note for this clone: The CDR3 end is not reached by the read, which stops 3 residues before it; the germline J gene fills it in. This chain joins TRBV7-6 and TRBJ2-7, with D possibly being TRBD1 (7 bases). This CDR3 is built from 17 residues. V was clipped by 5 bases and J by 6 bases, with 26 bases between them. Per the germline V gene, CDR1 is SGHVS and CDR2 is FNYEAQ. The part of the CDR3 DNA that was read is TGTGCCAGCAGCCCTAGACAGGGTGGGTCTAGCGATGGCGAG. Translation gives CASSPRQGGSSDGE. The CDR3, in full, reads CASSPRQGGSSDGEQYF.

The CDR3 loop reads CASRRTGGLTGELFF. CDR3 bases read: TGTGCCAGCAGACGGACAGGGGGCCTCACCGGGGAG. J is TRBJ2-2 and V is TRBV28; 11 positions match TRBD1. Coverage ceases 3 residues before the CDR3 finishes, and the germline J gene fills in the end. CDR3 length equals 15 residues. Germline CDR1 and CDR2: MDHEN and SYDVKM. The J segment lost 4 bases and the V segment lost 6 bases, leaving 4 bases of the junction unmatched.